This TCR beta chain was captured in a study of neurological immune-mediated disorders. This clonotype was seen many times. One entry per CDR3 protein results from TCRdb running MiXCR on the 5' RACE reads. The data hold 50,000 to 60,000 distinct CDR3 sequences, with over 15% observed a single time. Germline assignment: CDR1 SGHAT and CDR2 FQNNGV. V lost 1 base and J 2 bases, leaving 10 bases between the germline ends. The CDR3 is made up of 15 amino acids. The sequence was collected from a man in his sixties in good health. The rearrangement links TRBV11-2 to TRBJ2-3; D is uncertain. Sequenced input: PBMCs. CDR3 sequence (DNA): TGTGCCAGCAGCTTAGGCGTGGGCCACACAGATACGCAGTATTTT. Encoded protein: CASSLGVGHTDTQYF.